In its sample, the clone carrying this T cell receptor (beta chain) was seen once. CDR1 and CDR2 from the germline V gene are SGHDN and FVKESK. The CDR3 has 14 residues. J gave up 6 bases and V 4 bases, and 3 bases lay outside the gene matches. In the authors' workflow: By means of reference gene primer amplification, nucleated cell counts were estimated. Profiling relied on immunoSEQ multiplex PCR, and the TCRdb table lists in-frame clones only, not all of them. D and trimming were read from the DNA, whereas the V and J calls and clone size are those reported in that table. The sample lists tens of thousands of clones, 84% occurring once. This sample is drawn from a study of blood T cell repertoires in COVID-19. Study summary: Material from acute and convalescent COVID-19 was sourced from the United States, Italy and Spain. PBMCs, B-cell-depleted T cells, or T cells were the source of the cDNA or gDNA that made up the material.

The specimen was peripheral blood. The chain joins TRBV14 to TRBJ2-1; TRBD1 matches at 10 bases. This TCR was recovered from a man aged 60 to 75 with acute or convalescent COVID-19. In nucleotides, the CDR3 is TGTGCCAGCAGCCGGGGACAGGGGTTCAATGAGCAGTTCTTC. As protein: CASSRGQGFNEQFF.